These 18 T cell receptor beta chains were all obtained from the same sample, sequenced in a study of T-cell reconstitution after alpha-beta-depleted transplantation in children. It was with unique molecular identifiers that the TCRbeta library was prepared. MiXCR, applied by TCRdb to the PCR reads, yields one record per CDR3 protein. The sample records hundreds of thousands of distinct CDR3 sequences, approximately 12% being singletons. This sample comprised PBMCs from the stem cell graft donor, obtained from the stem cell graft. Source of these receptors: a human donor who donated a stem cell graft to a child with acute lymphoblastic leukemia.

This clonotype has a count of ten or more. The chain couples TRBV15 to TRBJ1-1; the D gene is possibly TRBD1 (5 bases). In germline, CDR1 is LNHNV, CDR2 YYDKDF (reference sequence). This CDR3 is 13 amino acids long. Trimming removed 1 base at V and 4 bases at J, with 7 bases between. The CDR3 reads CATSRGRATEAFF. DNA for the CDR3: TGTGCCACCAGCAGAGGCAGGGCCACTGAAGCTTTCTTT. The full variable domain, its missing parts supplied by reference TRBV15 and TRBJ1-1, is DAMVIQNPRYQVTQFGKPVTLSCSQTLNHNVMYWYQQKSSQAPKLLFHYYDKDFNNEADTPDNFQSRRPNTSFCFLDIRSPGLGDTAMYLCATSRGRATEAFFGQGTRLTVV.

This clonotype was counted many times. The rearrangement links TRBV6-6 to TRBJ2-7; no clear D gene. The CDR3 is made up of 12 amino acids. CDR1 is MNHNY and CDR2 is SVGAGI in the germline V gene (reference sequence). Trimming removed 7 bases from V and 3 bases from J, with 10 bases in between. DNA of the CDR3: TGTGCCAGCATGGGGTTGAACTACGAGCAGTACTTC. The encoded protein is CASMGLNYEQYF.

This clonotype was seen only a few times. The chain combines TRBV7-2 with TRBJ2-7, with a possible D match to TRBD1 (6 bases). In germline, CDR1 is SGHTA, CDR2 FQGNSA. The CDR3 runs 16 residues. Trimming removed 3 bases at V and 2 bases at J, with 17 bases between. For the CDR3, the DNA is TGTGCCAGCAGCTTGATCGGACAGCTGGCGACCTACGAGCAGTACTTC. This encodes CASSLIGQLATYEQYF.

CDR3 sequence (DNA): TGTGCCAGCAGCGGAACAGGGTTCCAAGAGACCCAGTACTTC. Its translation: CASSGTGFQETQYF. This chain connects TRBV5-4 to TRBJ2-5, with D possibly being TRBD1 (6 bases). This CDR3 contains 14 residues. Per germline, CDR1 SGHNT and CDR2 YYREEE (reference sequence). V lost 4 bases and J 1 base, leaving 11 bases between the germline ends.

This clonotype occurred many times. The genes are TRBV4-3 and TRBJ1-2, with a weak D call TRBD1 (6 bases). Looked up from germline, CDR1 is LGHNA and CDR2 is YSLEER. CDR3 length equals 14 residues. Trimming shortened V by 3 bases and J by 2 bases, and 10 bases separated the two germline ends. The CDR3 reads CASSHYRENYGYTF. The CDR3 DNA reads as TGCGCCAGCAGCCACTACAGGGAGAACTATGGCTACACCTTC.

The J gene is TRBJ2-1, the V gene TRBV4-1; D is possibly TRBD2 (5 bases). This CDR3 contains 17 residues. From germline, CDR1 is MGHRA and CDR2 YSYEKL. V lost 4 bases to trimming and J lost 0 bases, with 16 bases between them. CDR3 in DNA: TGCGCCAGCAGCCGAGACTCCTTAGGGAGCTCCTACAATGAGCAGTTCTTC. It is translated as CASSRDSLGSSYNEQFF.

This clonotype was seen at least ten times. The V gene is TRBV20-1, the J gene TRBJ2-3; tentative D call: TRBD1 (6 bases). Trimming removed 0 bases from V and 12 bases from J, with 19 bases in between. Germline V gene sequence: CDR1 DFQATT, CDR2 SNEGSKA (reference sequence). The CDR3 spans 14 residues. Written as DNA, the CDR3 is TGCAGTGCTAGAGATCGCAGGAGAGGACAGCCTCAGTATTTT. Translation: CSARDRRRGQPQYF.

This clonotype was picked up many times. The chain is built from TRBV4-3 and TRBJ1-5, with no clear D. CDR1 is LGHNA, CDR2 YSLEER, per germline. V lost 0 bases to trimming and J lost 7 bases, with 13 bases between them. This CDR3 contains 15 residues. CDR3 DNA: TGCGCCAGCAGCCAAGATCGGCATCCCGGCCAGCCCCAGCATTTT. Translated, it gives CASSQDRHPGQPQHF.

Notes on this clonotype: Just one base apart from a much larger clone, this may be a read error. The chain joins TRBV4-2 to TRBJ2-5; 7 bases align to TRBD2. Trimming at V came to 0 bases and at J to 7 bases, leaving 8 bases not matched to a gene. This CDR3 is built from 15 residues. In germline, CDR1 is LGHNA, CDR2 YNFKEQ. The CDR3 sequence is CASSQEFWGGGTQYF. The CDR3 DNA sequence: TGTGCCAGCAGCCAAGAATTTTGGGGGGGAGGGACCCAGTACTTC.

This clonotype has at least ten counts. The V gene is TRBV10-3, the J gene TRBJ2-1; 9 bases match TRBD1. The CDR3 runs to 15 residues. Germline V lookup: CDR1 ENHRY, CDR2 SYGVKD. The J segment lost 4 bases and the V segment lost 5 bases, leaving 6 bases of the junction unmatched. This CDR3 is CAISRTGEGYNEQFF. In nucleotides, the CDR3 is TGTGCCATCAGTAGGACAGGGGAAGGGTACAATGAGCAGTTCTTC.

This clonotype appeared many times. CDR3 DNA: TGTGCCAGCAGTTTAACCGGGCCCGGGACCCAGTACTTC. Translated: CASSLTGPGTQYF. This chain connects TRBV28 to TRBJ2-5; D is ambiguous. Between the trimmed V and J ends, which lost 2 bases and 7 bases, there was a span of 11 bases. Per germline, CDR1 MDHEN and CDR2 SYDVKM. The CDR3 sequence is 13 residues long. Full variable domain (outside the CDR3, taken from reference TRBV28 and TRBJ2-5): DVKVTQSSRYLVKRTGEKVFLECVQDMDHENMFWYRQDPGLGLRLIYFSYDVKMKEKGDIPEGYSVSREKKERFSLILESASTNQTSMYLCASSLTGPGTQYFGPGTRLLVL.

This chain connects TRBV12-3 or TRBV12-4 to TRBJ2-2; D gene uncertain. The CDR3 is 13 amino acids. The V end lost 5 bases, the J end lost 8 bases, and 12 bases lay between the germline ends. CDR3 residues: CASSAKPGGELFF. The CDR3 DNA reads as TGTGCCAGCAGTGCCAAGCCGGGTGGGGAGCTGTTTTTT.

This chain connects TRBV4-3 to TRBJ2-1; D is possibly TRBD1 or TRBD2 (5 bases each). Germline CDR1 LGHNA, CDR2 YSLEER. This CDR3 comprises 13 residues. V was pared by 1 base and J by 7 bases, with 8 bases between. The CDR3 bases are TGCGCCAGCAGCCAAGGGGGGTGGAATGAGCAGTTCTTC. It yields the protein CASSQGGWNEQFF.

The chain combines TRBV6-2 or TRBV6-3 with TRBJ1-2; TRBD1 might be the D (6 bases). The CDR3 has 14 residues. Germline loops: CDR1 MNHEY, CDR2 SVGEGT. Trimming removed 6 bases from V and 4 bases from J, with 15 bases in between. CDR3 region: CASREGGRPYGYTF. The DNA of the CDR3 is TGTGCCAGCAGAGAAGGGGGGCGCCCCTATGGCTACACCTTC.

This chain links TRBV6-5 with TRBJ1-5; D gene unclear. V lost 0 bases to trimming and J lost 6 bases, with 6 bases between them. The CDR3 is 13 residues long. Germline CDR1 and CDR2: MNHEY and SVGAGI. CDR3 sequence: CASSYSNFQPQHF. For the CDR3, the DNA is TGTGCCAGCAGTTACTCGAATTTTCAGCCCCAGCATTTT.

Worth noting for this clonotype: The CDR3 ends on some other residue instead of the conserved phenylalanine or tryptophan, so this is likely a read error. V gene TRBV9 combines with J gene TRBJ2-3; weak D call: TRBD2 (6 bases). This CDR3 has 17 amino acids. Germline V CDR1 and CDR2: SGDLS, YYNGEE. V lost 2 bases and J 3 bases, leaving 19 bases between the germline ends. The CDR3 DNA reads TGTGCCAGCAGCGTGGAAGACTCGCGGGGTAGGACAGATACGCAGTATTTG. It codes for CASSVEDSRGRTDTQYL.

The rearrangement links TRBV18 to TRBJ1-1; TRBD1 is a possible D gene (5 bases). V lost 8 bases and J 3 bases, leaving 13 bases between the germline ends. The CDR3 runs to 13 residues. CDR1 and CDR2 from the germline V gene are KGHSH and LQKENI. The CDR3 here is CASAPSRDTEAFF. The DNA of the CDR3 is TGTGCCAGCGCCCCGAGCAGGGACACTGAAGCTTTCTTT.

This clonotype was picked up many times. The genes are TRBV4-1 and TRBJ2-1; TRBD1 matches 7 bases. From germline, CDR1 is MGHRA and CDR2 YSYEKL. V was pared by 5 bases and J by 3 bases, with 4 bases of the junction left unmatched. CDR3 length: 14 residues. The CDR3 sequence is CASSFRDSYNEQFF. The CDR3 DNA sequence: TGCGCCAGCAGCTTCCGGGACAGCTACAATGAGCAGTTCTTC.